The 8 T cell receptor beta chains below come from one sample, sequenced in a study of blood T cell repertoires in COVID-19. Produced via immunoSEQ multiplex PCR; TCRdb's table is partial and in-frame only. Among about 140,000 clones listed, more than 85% were seen once. Sequenced sample: peripheral blood. Receptors were obtained from a human donor in a cohort sampled during active COVID-19.

The chain recombines TRBV7-8 with TRBJ1-1; TRBD1 matches 8 bases. Looked up from germline, CDR1 is SGHVS and CDR2 is FQNEAQ. After removal of 3 bases from V and 1 base from J, the junction contained 10 bases not matched to a gene. The CDR3 covers 17 residues. The CDR3 nucleotides are TGTGCCAGCAGCTTGCGGCAGGGGGCTTCTACGAACACTGAAGCTTTCTTT. This gives the protein CASSLRQGASTNTEAFF. The whole variable domain, filled in from reference TRBV7-8 and TRBJ1-1, reads GAGVSQSPRYKVAKRGQDVALRCDPISGHVSLFWYQQALGQGPEFLTYFQNEAQLDKSGLPSDRFFAERPEGSVSTLKIQRTQQEDSAVYLCASSLRQGASTNTEAFFGQGTRLTVV.

The chain is built from TRBV7-3 and TRBJ1-1, with D possibly being TRBD1 (5 bases). V gave up 5 bases and J gave up 1 base, with 5 bases separating them. Looked up from germline, CDR1 is SGHTA and CDR2 is FQGTGA. The CDR3 contains 12 residues. The CDR3 is CASSQGNTEAFF. The CDR3 nucleotides read TGTGCCAGCAGCCAGGGGAACACTGAAGCTTTCTTT.

This chain joins TRBV19 and TRBJ2-3; 9 bases map to TRBD1. Germline-derived CDR1 and CDR2 are LNHDA and SQIVND (reference sequence). This CDR3 region has 15 residues. V lost 5 bases, J lost 1 base, and 4 bases stayed unmatched. CDR3 nucleotide sequence: TGTGCCAGTAGTCCCTGGACAGGGGGCACAGATACGCAGTATTTT. Translation gives CASSPWTGGTDTQYF.

J is TRBJ2-1 and V is TRBV6-2 or TRBV6-3; 12 bases agree with TRBD2. V lost 5 bases, J lost 10 bases, and 9 bases stayed unmatched. Per germline, CDR1 MNHEY and CDR2 SVGEGT. The CDR3 has 15 amino acids. In nucleotides, the CDR3 is TGTGCCAGCAGTGCCCCTAGCGGGAGGGCCCTCGAGCAGTTCTTC. It translates to CASSAPSGRALEQFF.

This clone is a singleton in its sample. The genes are TRBV25-1 and TRBJ2-5, with 8 bases identical to TRBD2. This CDR3 region has 13 residues. The J segment lost 4 bases and the V segment lost 4 bases, leaving 2 bases of the junction unmatched. Germline CDR1 reads MGHDK; CDR2 reads SYGVNS. The CDR3 reads CASSGAGGETQYF. The CDR3 coding sequence is TGTGCCAGCAGTGGGGCGGGAGGAGAGACCCAGTACTTC. Drawing the rest from reference TRBV25-1 and TRBJ2-5, the complete variable domain is EADIYQTPRYLVIGTGKKITLECSQTMGHDKMYWYQQDPGMELHLIHYSYGVNSTEKGDLSSESTVSRIRTEHFPLTLESARPSHTSQYLCASSGAGGETQYFGPGTRLLVL.

The V and J genes are TRBV3-1 (or the pseudogene TRBV3-2) and TRBJ2-7; 11 bases match TRBD2. The CDR3 consists of 15 residues. In germline, CDR1 is LGHDT, CDR2 YNNKEL (reference sequence). V gave up 4 bases and J gave up 3 bases; unmatched junction bases: 5. CDR3 coding DNA: TGTGCCAGCAGCCGCGCACTAGCGGGGGACTACGAGCAGTACTTC. Translated, it gives CASSRALAGDYEQYF.

This clone appeared once. The chain has TRBV7-8 and TRBJ2-5; 11 bases are shared with TRBD2. The CDR3 is 16 residues long. From germline, CDR1 is SGHVS and CDR2 FQNEAQ. J was trimmed by 4 bases and V by 8 bases; bases with no gene match: 12. CDR3 nucleotide sequence: TGTGCCAGCTCCTCCTTAGCGGGGGGGCCGGGAGAGACCCAGTACTTC. This codes for CASSSLAGGPGETQYF.

The chain is built from TRBV14 and TRBJ2-1; 7 bases are a match to TRBD1. The CDR3 sequence is 16 residues long. CDR1 is SGHDN, CDR2 FVKESK, per germline. The V and J ends lost 5 bases and 4 bases, in that order; junction bases with no gene match: 11. In nucleotides, the CDR3 is TGTGCCAGCAGCGCTCGCCGGGACAGCCAATACAATGAGCAGTTCTTC. It yields the protein CASSARRDSQYNEQFF.